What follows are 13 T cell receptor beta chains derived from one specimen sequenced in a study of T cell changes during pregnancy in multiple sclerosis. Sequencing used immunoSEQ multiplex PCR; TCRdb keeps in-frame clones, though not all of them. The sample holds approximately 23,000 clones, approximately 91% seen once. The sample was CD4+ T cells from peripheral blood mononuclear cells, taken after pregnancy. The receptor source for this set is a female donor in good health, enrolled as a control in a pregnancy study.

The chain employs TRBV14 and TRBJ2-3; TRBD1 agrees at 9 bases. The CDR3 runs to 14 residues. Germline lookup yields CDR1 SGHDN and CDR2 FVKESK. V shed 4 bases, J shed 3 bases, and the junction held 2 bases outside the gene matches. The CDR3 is CASSRQGGTDTQYF. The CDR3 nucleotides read TGTGCCAGCAGCCGACAGGGGGGGACAGATACGCAGTATTTT.

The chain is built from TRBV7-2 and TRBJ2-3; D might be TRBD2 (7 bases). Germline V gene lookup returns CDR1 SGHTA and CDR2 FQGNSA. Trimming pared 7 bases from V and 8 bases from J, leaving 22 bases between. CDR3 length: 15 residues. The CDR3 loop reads CASKPGLPEGGTQYF. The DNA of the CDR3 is TGTGCCAGCAAGCCGGGACTACCCGAGGGGGGTACGCAGTATTTT.

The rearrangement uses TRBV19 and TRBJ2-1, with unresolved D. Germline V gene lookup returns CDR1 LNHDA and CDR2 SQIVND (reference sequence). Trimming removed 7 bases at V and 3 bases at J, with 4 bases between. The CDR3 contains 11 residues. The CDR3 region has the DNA TGTGCCAGTAACAGCTACAATGAGCAGTTCTTC. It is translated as CASNSYNEQFF.

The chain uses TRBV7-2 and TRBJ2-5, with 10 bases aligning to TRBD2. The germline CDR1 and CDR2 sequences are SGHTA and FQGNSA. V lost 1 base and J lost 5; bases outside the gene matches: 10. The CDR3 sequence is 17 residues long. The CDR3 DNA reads TGTGCCAGCAGCTTAGTAAGCGGGGGGGGCCGAGGGGAGACCCAGTACTTC. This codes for CASSLVSGGGRGETQYF.

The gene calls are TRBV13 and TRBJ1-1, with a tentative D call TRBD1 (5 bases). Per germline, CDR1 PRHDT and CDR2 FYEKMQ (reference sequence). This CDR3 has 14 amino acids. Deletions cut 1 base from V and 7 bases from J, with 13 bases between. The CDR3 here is CASSLEPGPIEAFF. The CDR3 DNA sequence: TGTGCCAGCAGCTTAGAGCCAGGGCCGATTGAAGCTTTCTTT.

CDR3 loop: CASSPLNDSPLHF. In DNA, the CDR3 is TGTGCCAGCTCACCACTTAATGATTCACCCCTCCACTTT. V gene TRBV18 combines with J gene TRBJ1-6; D unclear. Trimming took off 1 base at V and 8 bases at J, with 6 bases between the two ends. This CDR3 contains 13 residues. Germline CDR1 and CDR2: KGHSH and LQKENI.

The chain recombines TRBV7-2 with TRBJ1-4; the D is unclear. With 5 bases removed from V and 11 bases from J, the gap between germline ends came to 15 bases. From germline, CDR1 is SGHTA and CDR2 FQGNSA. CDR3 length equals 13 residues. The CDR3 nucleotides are TGTGCCAGCAGCCCCGCCCGGGAGGACAAACTGTTTTTT. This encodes CASSPAREDKLFF. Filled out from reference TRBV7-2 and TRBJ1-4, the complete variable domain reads GAGVSQSPSNKVTEKGKDVELRCDPISGHTALYWYRQSLGQGLEFLIYFQGNSAPDKSGLPSDRFSAERTGGSVSTLTIQRTQQEDSAVYLCASSPAREDKLFFGSGTQLSVL.

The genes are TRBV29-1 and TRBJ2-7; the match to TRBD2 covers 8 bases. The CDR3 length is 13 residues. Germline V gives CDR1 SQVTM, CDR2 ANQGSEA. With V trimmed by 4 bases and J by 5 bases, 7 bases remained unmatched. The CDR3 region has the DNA TGCAGCGTTGGAAGCGGGAGCTGGGACGAGCAGTACTTC. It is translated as CSVGSGSWDEQYF.

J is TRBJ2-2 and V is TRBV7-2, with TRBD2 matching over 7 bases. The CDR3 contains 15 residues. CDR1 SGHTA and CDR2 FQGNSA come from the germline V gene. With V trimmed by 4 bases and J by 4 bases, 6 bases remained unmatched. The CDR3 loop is CASSSRLAGTGELFF. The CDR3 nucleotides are TGTGCCAGCAGCTCCAGACTAGCTGGCACCGGGGAGCTGTTTTTT.

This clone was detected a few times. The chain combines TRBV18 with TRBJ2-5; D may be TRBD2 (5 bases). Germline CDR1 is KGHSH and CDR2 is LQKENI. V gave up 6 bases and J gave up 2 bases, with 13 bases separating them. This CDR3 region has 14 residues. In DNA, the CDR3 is TGTGCCAGCTCTCCCGGACTGATACAAGAGACCCAGTACTTC. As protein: CASSPGLIQETQYF.

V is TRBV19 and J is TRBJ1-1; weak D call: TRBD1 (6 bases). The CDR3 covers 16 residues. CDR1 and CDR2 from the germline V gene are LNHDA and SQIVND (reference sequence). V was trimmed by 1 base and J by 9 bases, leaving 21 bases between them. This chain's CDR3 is CASSIVPLGQRIKAFF. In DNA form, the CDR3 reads TGTGCCAGTAGTATAGTTCCCCTTGGACAGAGGATTAAAGCTTTCTTT.

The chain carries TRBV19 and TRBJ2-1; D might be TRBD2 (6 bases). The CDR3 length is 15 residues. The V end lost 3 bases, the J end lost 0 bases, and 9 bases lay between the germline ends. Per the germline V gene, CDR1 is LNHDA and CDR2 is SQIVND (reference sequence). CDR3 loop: CASSISGDSYNEQFF. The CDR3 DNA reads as TGTGCCAGTAGTATTTCGGGGGACTCCTACAATGAGCAGTTCTTC.

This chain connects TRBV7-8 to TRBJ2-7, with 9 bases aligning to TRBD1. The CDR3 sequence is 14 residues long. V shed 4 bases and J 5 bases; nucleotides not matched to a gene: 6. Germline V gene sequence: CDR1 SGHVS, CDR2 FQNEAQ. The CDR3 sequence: CASSWGQGIHEQYF. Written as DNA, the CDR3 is TGTGCCAGCAGCTGGGGACAGGGTATCCACGAGCAGTACTTC.